This T cell receptor (beta chain) was obtained from a study of blood T cell repertoires in COVID-19. Background on the study: Both acute and convalescent COVID-19 samples were obtained from the United States, Italy and Spain.

Measured with immunoSEQ multiplex PCR; TCRdb has only the in-frame clones, and not every one. The data hold more than 200,000 clones, with roughly 88% observed a single time. J lost 6 bases, V lost 5 bases, and 13 bases had no gene match. The CDR3 contains 15 residues. CDR1 is SGHVS, CDR2 FNYEAQ, per germline. A PCR-confirmed or clinician-diagnosed COVID-19 case had contacted exposed participants within 2 weeks of entry. Input material: PBMCs or T cells enriched from blood (not recorded which). The chain couples TRBV7-6 to TRBJ2-7, with 7 positions matching TRBD2. This sequence was found in a woman aged 25-40 years who had been exposed to COVID-19. The CDR3 DNA is TGTGCCAGCAGCATGCTCCTGGGAGGGAGGGGCGAGCAGTACTTC. Translated, it gives CASSMLLGGRGEQYF. Complete variable domain (other parts from reference TRBV7-6 and TRBJ2-7): GAGVSQSPRYKVTKRGQDVALRCDPISGHVSLYWYRQALGQGPEFLTYFNYEAQQDKSGLPNDRFSAERPEGSISTLTIQRTEQRDSAMYRCASSMLLGGRGEQYFGPGTRLTVT.